The 20 T cell receptor beta chains given below trace back to one sample, sequenced in a study of post-analysis software for immune sequencing data. Study-wide results and caveats: TRBV segments more frequent in patients than in controls numbered roughly five and included TRBV5-6, TRBV5-1 and TRBV20-1.

Every TCR beta cDNA library bore unique molecular identifiers. TCRdb redid the calling of the PCR reads with MiXCR, one entry per CDR3 protein. The sample has roughly 400,000 distinct CDR3 sequences, less than 40% seen once. No antigen has been identified for these receptors. Specimen: blood. These receptors came from a girl aged 2 to 9 with multiple sclerosis.

This clonotype was detected only a few times. V gene TRBV28 combines with J gene TRBJ2-5; no clear D gene. Germline V gene lookup returns CDR1 MDHEN and CDR2 SYDVKM. Trimming removed 1 base from V and 5 bases from J, with 11 bases in between. The CDR3 spans 14 residues. The CDR3 region is CASSLFRNTETQYF. CDR3 nucleotide sequence: TGTGCCAGCAGTTTATTTAGGAATACTGAGACCCAGTACTTC. The variable domain in full, with the rest retrieved from reference TRBV28 and TRBJ2-5, is DVKVTQSSRYLVKRTGEKVFLECVQDMDHENMFWYRQDPGLGLRLIYFSYDVKMKEKGDIPEGYSVSREKKERFSLILESASTNQTSMYLCASSLFRNTETQYFGPGTRLLVL.

The rearrangement joins TRBV29-1 to TRBJ2-3, with D unresolved. Germline lookup yields CDR1 SQVTM and CDR2 ANQGSEA. Between the trimmed V and J ends, which lost 2 bases and 5 bases, there was a span of 11 bases. The CDR3 consists of 13 residues. The CDR3 loop is CSVEYPHRDTQYF. CDR3 bases: TGCAGCGTTGAATATCCCCACAGAGATACGCAGTATTTT.

The chain carries TRBV11-1 and TRBJ1-6; a weak D match, TRBD1 (6 bases). The CDR3 length is 14 residues. Trimming left V 5 bases short and J 7 bases short, with 12 bases between. Germline CDR1 and CDR2: SGHAT and FQDESV (reference sequence). The CDR3 loop reads CASSPTGLNSPLHF. CDR3 sequence (DNA): TGTGCCAGCAGCCCGACAGGTCTGAATTCACCCCTCCACTTT.

This clonotype was recorded a few times. CDR3 nucleotides: TGTGCCAGCAGCTTAGCGAGAACAGGTGGTGGCTACACCTTC. Its protein is CASSLARTGGGYTF. This rearrangement joins TRBV7-9 to TRBJ1-2, with D maybe TRBD1 (5 bases). V was clipped by 0 bases and J by 7 bases, with 12 bases between them. Looked up from germline, CDR1 is SEHNR and CDR2 is FQNEAQ (reference sequence). The length of the CDR3 is 14 residues. Complete variable domain (other parts from reference TRBV7-9 and TRBJ1-2): DTGVSQNPRHKITKRGQNVTFRCDPISEHNRLYWYRQTLGQGPEFLTYFQNEAQLEKSRLLSDRFSAERPKGSFSTLEIQRTEQGDSAMYLCASSLARTGGGYTFGSGTRLTVV.

This clonotype was counted only a few times. This rearrangement joins TRBV7-2 to TRBJ2-5; possible D gene TRBD1, 6 bases. The CDR3 has 15 amino acids. Trimming removed 5 bases at V and 1 base at J, with 14 bases between. Germline CDR1 is SGHTA and CDR2 is FQGNSA. CDR3 sequence reads: CASSQRLTGQETQYF. CDR3 bases: TGTGCCAGCAGCCAACGTTTGACAGGCCAAGAGACCCAGTACTTC.

This clonotype showed up just a few times. The chain joins TRBV2 to TRBJ2-7, with 12 bases matching TRBD2. The ends lost 9 bases at V and 6 bases at J; junction bases unmatched: 6. The germline V gene has CDR1 SNHLY and CDR2 FYNNEI. The CDR3 totals 13 residues. CDR3 DNA: TGTGCCAGGGGGACTAGCGGGCATGGCGAGCAGTACTTC. Protein sequence: CARGTSGHGEQYF.

The chain recombines TRBV5-5 with TRBJ1-2, with a tentative D call TRBD1 (6 bases). Germline-derived CDR1 and CDR2 are SGHKS and YYEKEE (reference sequence). Trimming left V 4 bases short and J 5 bases short, with 24 bases between. CDR3 length: 17 amino acids. CDR3 region: CASSPFSRRGLLYGYTF. The CDR3 DNA sequence: TGTGCCAGCAGCCCCTTTAGTCGACGGGGGCTCCTGTATGGCTACACCTTC.

The chain carries TRBV2 and TRBJ1-1, with 9 bases lining up with TRBD1. CDR3 size: 17 residues. The germline V gene has CDR1 SNHLY and CDR2 FYNNEI. With 6 bases clipped from V and 0 bases from J, the junction kept 11 bases outside the gene matches. CDR3 sequence reads: CASRRTGRDRVNTEAFF. The CDR3 nucleotides are TGTGCCAGCAGGAGGACTGGGCGGGACAGGGTGAACACTGAAGCTTTCTTT.

The chain couples TRBV5-1 to TRBJ1-4, with 8 bases lining up with TRBD1. Germline CDR1 SGHRS, CDR2 YFSETQ. V lost 0 bases and J lost 6; bases outside the gene matches: 10. CDR3 length equals 17 residues. CDR3 loop: CASSLGPTGGIDEKLFF. CDR3 DNA: TGCGCCAGCAGCTTGGGACCCACAGGGGGTATTGATGAAAAACTGTTTTTT.

There are a few counts of this clonotype. The rearrangement links TRBV12-5 to TRBJ2-1; 16 bases line up with TRBD2. This CDR3 is built from 22 residues. Germline lookup yields CDR1 LGHNT and CDR2 FRNRAP. With V trimmed by 0 bases and J by 4 bases, 15 bases remained unmatched. The CDR3 spells CASGLVLAKGGTSGRVYNEQFF. CDR3 nucleotides: TGTGCTAGTGGTTTGGTCCTAGCAAAGGGGGGGACTAGCGGGAGGGTTTACAATGAGCAGTTCTTC.

This sequence joins TRBV5-6 and TRBJ2-1, with a tentative D call TRBD1 (6 bases). The CDR3 consists of 15 residues. V dropped 4 bases and J dropped 3 bases, with 14 bases sitting between them. Germline CDR1 SGHDT, CDR2 YYEEEE. Here the CDR3 reads CASSPQGENYNEQFF. The CDR3 DNA reads as TGTGCCAGCAGCCCACAGGGCGAGAACTACAATGAGCAGTTCTTC.

The chain joins TRBV27 to TRBJ2-7; no definite D call. V lost 2 bases to trimming and J lost 2 bases, with 10 bases between them. Germline loops: CDR1 MNHEY, CDR2 SMNVEV (reference sequence). The CDR3 loop spans 14 amino acids. The DNA of the CDR3 is TGTGCCAGCAGTTTAGGGCTCTCTACCTACGAGCAGTACTTC. This sequence encodes CASSLGLSTYEQYF.

This chain joins TRBV29-1 and TRBJ2-4; 8 nucleotides align to TRBD2. CDR3 size: 14 residues. The V segment lost 1 base and the J segment 5 bases; nucleotides outside the gene matches: 4. Per germline, CDR1 SQVTM and CDR2 ANQGSEA. The chain's CDR3 is CSVEAGGRQNIQYF. CDR3 coding DNA: TGCAGCGTTGAAGCGGGGGGGAGACAAAACATTCAGTACTTC.

This clonotype was seen a handful of times. The V and J genes are TRBV4-3 and TRBJ2-3; 8 bases align to TRBD2. Germline assignment: CDR1 LGHNA and CDR2 YSLEER. The junction had 5 bases not matched to a gene; V was cut back by 4 bases and J by 5 bases. CDR3 length equals 14 residues. CDR3 amino acids: CASSRGLAKDTQYF. CDR3 sequence (DNA): TGCGCCAGCAGCCGCGGACTAGCAAAAGATACGCAGTATTTT.

The J gene is TRBJ1-2, the V gene TRBV7-2; D is unresolved. The germline V gene has CDR1 SGHTA and CDR2 FQGNSA. The ends were cut back, 5 bases at V and 4 bases at J, with 14 bases in the middle. The CDR3 contains 14 residues. This chain's CDR3 is CASSPTLQTYGYTF. The CDR3 nucleotides are TGTGCCAGCAGCCCGACCCTCCAAACCTATGGCTACACCTTC.

The chain joins TRBV28 to TRBJ2-1, with 10 bases lining up with TRBD2. Germline CDR1 MDHEN, CDR2 SYDVKM. This CDR3 spans 15 amino acids. V shed 6 bases and J 8 bases; nucleotides not matched to a gene: 10. CDR3: CASRSAGGEGYEQFF. The CDR3 coding sequence is TGTGCCAGCAGATCAGCGGGAGGGGAAGGCTATGAGCAGTTCTTC.

The gene calls are TRBV20-1 and TRBJ2-5; TRBD2 matches at 7 bases. CDR3 length: 15 amino acids. Germline values: CDR1 DFQATT, CDR2 SNEGSKA (reference sequence). V lost 0 bases to trimming and J lost 1 base; unmatched junction nucleotides: 5. CDR3 DNA: TGCAGTGCTAGAGATCGTGGGACTACCCAAGAGACCCAGTACTTC. Protein product: CSARDRGTTQETQYF.

DNA of the CDR3: TGTGCCAGCAGCTCGGGACTCTTTACGGGGGAGCTGTTTTTT. Its translation is CASSSGLFTGELFF. The rearrangement uses TRBV7-2 and TRBJ2-2, with D possibly being TRBD2 (6 bases). CDR1 and CDR2 (germline): SGHTA, FQGNSA. This CDR3 is 14 amino acids long. Trimming left V 4 bases short and J 8 bases short, with 14 bases between.

The chain recombines TRBV7-9 with TRBJ1-5; 7 bases align to TRBD1. V was pared by 8 bases and J by 4 bases, with 11 bases of the junction left unmatched. The CDR3 is 15 amino acids. Germline V gives CDR1 SEHNR, CDR2 FQNEAQ (reference sequence). The CDR3 DNA follows: TGTGCCAGCGGGGGGCAAGGGGGCAGGAATCAGCCCCAGCATTTT. This gives the protein CASGGQGGRNQPQHF.

The chain is built from TRBV9 and TRBJ1-2; a possible D gene is TRBD1 (6 bases). V was trimmed by 1 base and J by 8 bases, leaving 12 bases between them. This CDR3 region has 13 residues. Germline-derived CDR1 and CDR2 are SGDLS and YYNGEE. The CDR3 DNA follows: TGTGCCAGCAGCGTAAGGGGGGGCGGCGGCTACACCTTC. This gives the protein CASSVRGGGGYTF.